These 10 T cell receptor beta chains originate from one sample sequenced in a study of CD8 T cells in Susac syndrome. After extraction with the RNeasy kit, about 0.5 to 1 ug of the RNA was reverse transcribed using random hexamers. TCRdb re-analysed the immunoSEQ multiplex PCR reads in MiXCR, keeping a single row per CDR3 protein. Altogether some 450,000 distinct CDR3 sequences are present, 85% being singletons, with the ten largest covering approximately 0.11%. The sample was CD8+ T cells from PBMCs. The source of these receptors is a human donor with multiple sclerosis.

J is TRBJ2-7 and V is TRBV7-8; no reliable D call. Looked up from germline, CDR1 is SGHVS and CDR2 is FQNEAQ. Between the trimmed V and J ends, which lost 5 bases and 3 bases, there was a span of 20 bases. The length of the CDR3 is 16 residues. The CDR3 DNA is TGTGCCAGCAGCCTCACTTACAACCAGGCAGTCTACGAGCAGTACTTC. It encodes CASSLTYNQAVYEQYF.

V gene TRBV27 combines with J gene TRBJ1-2; TRBD1 is a possible D gene (6 bases). The germline V gene encodes CDR1 MNHEY and CDR2 SMNVEV (reference sequence). This CDR3 is built from 13 residues. V lost 5 bases and J lost 5, with 12 bases in between. CDR3 bases: TGTGCCAGCAGTCAGAACAGGGTGTATGGCTACACCTTC. Translated, it gives CASSQNRVYGYTF.

V and J are TRBV7-9 and TRBJ2-1, with 7 positions matching TRBD2. CDR1 and CDR2 (germline): SEHNR, FQNEAQ (reference sequence). V shed 5 bases, J shed 6 bases, and the junction held 10 bases outside the gene matches. The length of the CDR3 is 15 residues. The CDR3 sequence is CASSQLGGGLNEQFF. The CDR3 DNA reads as TGTGCCAGCAGCCAATTGGGGGGAGGGCTCAATGAGCAGTTCTTC.

V is TRBV28 and J is TRBJ2-3, with 10 positions matching TRBD1. Unmatched junction bases numbered 5, after V lost 6 bases and J lost 5 bases. Germline assignment: CDR1 MDHEN and CDR2 SYDVKM. The CDR3 runs to 14 residues. The CDR3 DNA is TGTGCCAGCAGAAGACAGGGGGCTGTAGATACGCAGTATTTT. Translating it yields CASRRQGAVDTQYF. Complete variable domain (other parts from reference TRBV28 and TRBJ2-3): DVKVTQSSRYLVKRTGEKVFLECVQDMDHENMFWYRQDPGLGLRLIYFSYDVKMKEKGDIPEGYSVSREKKERFSLILESASTNQTSMYLCASRRQGAVDTQYFGPGTRLTVL.

J is TRBJ1-1 and V is TRBV12-3 or TRBV12-4, with D unclear. V dropped 1 base and J dropped 8 bases, with 11 bases sitting between them. The CDR3 is 13 amino acids. For the CDR3, the DNA is TGTGCCAGCAGTTTAGTTCGAGACGCAGAAGCTTTCTTT. Its protein is CASSLVRDAEAFF.

The genes are TRBV18 and TRBJ2-1; 8 positions agree with TRBD1. This CDR3 contains 15 residues. Germline CDR1 is KGHSH and CDR2 is LQKENI. V gave up 0 bases and J gave up 8 bases; unmatched junction bases: 6. The CDR3 protein is CASSPPTGARDEQFF. The CDR3, as DNA: TGTGCCAGCTCACCACCGACAGGGGCCCGGGATGAGCAGTTCTTC.

J is TRBJ2-3 and V is TRBV11-2; 8 bases agree with TRBD2. The CDR3 extends over 16 amino acids. Losses at the gene ends were 2 bases for V and 2 bases for J; bases not matched to a gene: 6. Germline V gene data show CDR1 as SGHAT and CDR2 as FQNNGV. CDR3 region: CASSLLAGRYTDTQYF. In DNA, the CDR3 is TGTGCCAGCAGCTTATTAGCGGGGCGTTACACAGATACGCAGTATTTT.

This clonotype was picked up one time. This chain links TRBV10-2 with TRBJ2-7; TRBD1 matches 7 bases. The V gene's germline CDR1 is WSHSY and CDR2 SAAADI. The CDR3 length is 14 residues. The trim removed 6 bases at V and 3 bases at J, leaving 8 bases unmatched. Here the CDR3 DNA reads TGCGCCAGCAGCCTAGGACAGGCCAACTACGAGCAGTACTTC. It yields the protein CASSLGQANYEQYF.

The V gene is TRBV18, the J gene TRBJ2-7; TRBD1 matches at 7 bases. Per germline, CDR1 KGHSH and CDR2 LQKENI. J was trimmed by 0 bases and V by 2 bases; bases with no gene match: 7. The CDR3 sequence is 16 residues long. This CDR3 reads CASSPTDRAFSYEQYF. The CDR3 DNA sequence: TGTGCCAGCTCACCAACAGACAGGGCCTTCTCCTACGAGCAGTACTTC.

The J gene is TRBJ2-3, the V gene TRBV28; 13 bases are a match to TRBD2. CDR1 and CDR2 (germline): MDHEN, SYDVKM. J gave up 1 base and V 1 base, and 14 bases lay outside the gene matches. The CDR3 contains 21 residues. CDR3 protein: CASSLYPMFGTSGEGTDTQYF. CDR3 in DNA: TGTGCCAGCAGTTTATACCCTATGTTCGGGACTAGCGGGGAAGGCACAGATACGCAGTATTTT.